These T cell receptor beta chains were read from a single sample in a study of cytomegalovirus exposure and HLA in healthy donors. Profiling relied on immunoSEQ multiplex PCR, and the TCRdb table lists in-frame clones only, not all of them. Seen here are around 100,000 clones, about 60% observed once, and the top ten hold about 4.9%. The sample was PBMCs. The source of these receptors is a human donor in good health. Each CDR3 is given with its conserved first and last residue. The D gene is left open where the match is weak. A row's size may be missing; if present it is once, few, many or a size class.

>-|once|TRBJ2-1|TRBV7-6
CASSSRDPEQFF
TGTGCCAGCAGCTCGCGGGACCCTGAGCAGTTCTTC
>-|-|TRBJ2-7|TRBV1
CTSSHETGTGNYEQYF
TGCACCAGCAGCCATGAAACGGGGACAGGGAACTACGAGCAGTACTTC
>TRBD2|few|TRBJ2-7|TRBV6-1
CASSDVGLPPYEQYF
TGTGCCAGCAGTGACGTGGGACTACCCCCCTACGAGCAGTACTTC
>-|-|TRBJ2-2|TRBV6-5
CASSLKRSNTGELFF
TGTGCCAGCAGTCTTAAGCGATCGAACACCGGGGAGCTGTTTTTT
>TRBD1|few|TRBJ1-1|TRBV7-9
CASSLVTGVTEAFF
TGTGCCAGCAGCTTAGTCACAGGGGTTACTGAAGCTTTCTTT
>-|-|TRBJ2-7|TRBV27
CASSSYRDSYEQYF
TGTGCCAGTAGTAGCTACAGGGATTCCTACGAGCAGTACTTC
>-|few|TRBJ2-1|TRBV28
CASESLFDSYNEQFF
TGTGCCAGCGAGTCGCTCTTCGACTCCTACAATGAGCAGTTCTTC
>-|-|TRBJ2-1|TRBV6-1
CASSYPGLYNEQFF
TGTGCCAGCAGCTACCCGGGACTTTACAATGAGCAGTTCTTC
>TRBD1|-|TRBJ2-7|TRBV28
CASRRGTGGTGPYEQYF
TGTGCCAGCAGACGCGGGACAGGGGGAACGGGACCCTACGAGCAGTACTTC
>TRBD1|once|TRBJ2-7|TRBV11-2
CASSLALRGLYEQYF
TGTGCCAGCAGCTTAGCGCTCAGGGGGCTTTACGAGCAGTACTTC
>TRBD1|-|TRBJ1-5|TRBV2
CASTQSDRASNQPQHF
TGTGCCAGCACCCAGAGCGACAGGGCAAGCAATCAGCCCCAGCATTTT
>TRBD1|-|TRBJ1-2|TRBV28
CASSLFLWDRDYGYTF
TGTGCCAGCAGTTTATTTTTGTGGGACAGGGACTATGGCTACACCTTC
>TRBD1|-|TRBJ2-7|TRBV19
CASTTGTGPYEQYF
TGTGCCAGTACCACGGGGACAGGGCCCTACGAGCAGTACTTC
>-|few|TRBJ1-2|TRBV6-1
CASSSTATVYGYTF
TGTGCCAGCAGCTCGACAGCAACCGTCTATGGCTACACCTTC
>TRBD2|-|TRBJ2-7|TRBV11-2
CASSSRLAPYEQYF
TGTGCCAGCAGCTCCCGACTAGCGCCTTACGAGCAGTACTTC
>TRBD1|few|TRBJ2-7|TRBV30
CAWGQGPYEQYF
TGTGCCTGGGGACAGGGCCCCTACGAGCAGTACTTC
>-|-|TRBJ2-7|TRBV7-3
CASSAQGGRSEQYF
TGTGCCAGCAGCGCCCAGGGGGGTAGGTCGGAGCAGTACTTC
>-|few|TRBJ2-3|TRBV7-3
CASSLEADTQYF
TGTGCCAGCAGCTTAGAGGCAGATACGCAGTATTTT
>-|once|TRBJ2-7|TRBV28
CASSQIYEQYF
TGTGCCAGCAGTCAGATCTACGAGCAGTACTTC
>TRBD2|-|TRBJ2-7|TRBV7-9
CASSPPVLAGAEEQYF
TGTGCCAGCAGCCCCCCGGTTCTAGCGGGGGCGGAGGAGCAGTACTTC
>TRBD1|-|TRBJ2-1|TRBV5-1
CASSLRRTGEQFF
TGCGCCAGCAGCTTGCGCCGGACAGGGGAGCAGTTCTTC
>-|-|TRBJ2-7|TRBV7-9
CSSSTGSYEQYF
TGTTCCAGCTCGACGGGATCCTACGAGCAGTACTTC
>TRBD2|-|TRBJ2-1|TRBV18
CASSPVGTGGRNEQFF
TGTGCCAGCTCACCAGTCGGCACGGGAGGGCGCAATGAGCAGTTCTTC
>TRBD1|-|TRBJ2-1|TRBV6-1
CASSEGGGQFF
TGTGCCAGCAGTGAAGGAGGGGGCCAGTTCTTC
>-|-|TRBJ2-6|TRBV2
CASRGMSGANVLTF
TGTGCCAGCCGCGGGATGTCTGGGGCCAACGTCCTGACTTTC
>-|-|TRBJ2-1|TRBV27
CASSDGSYNEQFF
TGTGCCAGCAGTGACGGGTCCTACAATGAGCAGTTCTTC